Listed here are 25 T cell receptor beta chains from one sample, sequenced in a study of cytomegalovirus exposure and HLA in healthy donors. Use of 60 Vbeta and 13 Jbeta primers characterized the PCR. This table comes from immunoSEQ multiplex PCR, and its TCRdb copy is limited to in-frame clones, with some not included. Among 100,000 to 150,000 clones listed, 70% to 90% were seen once. The sequenced material came from PBMCs. The receptors originated from a woman in her 40s in good health and CMV-seropositive.

Only a few counts were recorded for this clone. The V and J genes are TRBV5-4 and TRBJ1-4, with a possible D match to TRBD1 (5 bases). The V gene lost 3 bases and the J gene lost 6 bases, with 12 bases spanning the gap. The CDR3 length is 14 residues. Germline V gene data show CDR1 as SGHNT and CDR2 as YYREEE (reference sequence). This chain's CDR3 is CASSSNQGYEKLFF. The CDR3 nucleotides are TGTGCCAGCAGCTCCAACCAGGGTTATGAAAAACTGTTTTTT.

The rearrangement joins TRBV28 to TRBJ2-3; 10 bases are a match to TRBD2. The V segment lost 5 bases and the J segment 4 bases; nucleotides outside the gene matches: 3. Germline V lookup: CDR1 MDHEN, CDR2 SYDVKM. The CDR3 sequence is 14 residues long. CDR3 in DNA: TGTGCCAGCAGTGCCGGGACTAGCGCAGATACGCAGTATTTT. It yields the protein CASSAGTSADTQYF.

This clone turned up a few times. Likely a read error: the CDR3 ends without its conserved phenylalanine or tryptophan. The CDR3 here is CASSQERRAYSGANVLTV. The CDR3 bases are TGTGCCAGCAGCCAAGAGAGACGGGCTTACTCTGGGGCCAACGTCCTGACTGTC. The chain employs TRBV4-2 and TRBJ2-6; unclear D gene. Germline assignment: CDR1 LGHNA and CDR2 YNFKEQ. CDR3 length: 18 amino acids. The ends were cut back, 0 bases at V and 0 bases at J, with 12 bases in the middle.

The chain is built from TRBV7-9 and TRBJ1-1, with D possibly matching TRBD1 (5 bases). V lost 6 bases and J 3 bases, leaving 14 bases between the germline ends. Germline lookup yields CDR1 SEHNR and CDR2 FQNEAQ (reference sequence). This CDR3 has 14 residues. In DNA form, the CDR3 reads TGTGCCAGCAGGGTTGGGACTGGGGACACTGAAGCTTTCTTT. Translation gives CASRVGTGDTEAFF.

The V gene is TRBV6-1, the J gene TRBJ1-5, with D perhaps TRBD1 (5 bases). Germline values: CDR1 MNHNS, CDR2 SASEGT. The CDR3 runs 13 residues. The V and J ends lost 4 bases and 2 bases respectively, with 6 bases between them. The CDR3 region is CASSVRGNQPQHF. The CDR3 nucleotides are TGTGCCAGCAGTGTCAGGGGCAATCAGCCCCAGCATTTT.

The gene calls are TRBV18 and TRBJ2-1; tentatively, D is TRBD2 (6 bases). Per the germline V gene, CDR1 is KGHSH and CDR2 is LQKENI. The CDR3 loop spans 15 amino acids. The V gene lost 3 bases and the J gene lost 3 bases, with 12 bases spanning the gap. The CDR3 coding sequence is TGTGCCAGCTCACCTACTAGCTCCTTCTACAATGAGCAGTTCTTC. This translates into CASSPTSSFYNEQFF.

This clone has a single count. This rearrangement joins TRBV6-5 to TRBJ2-5, with 7 bases identical to TRBD1. Germline V gene lookup returns CDR1 MNHEY and CDR2 SVGAGI. The trim removed 3 bases at V and 4 bases at J, leaving 5 bases unmatched. CDR3 size: 14 residues. CDR3 DNA: TGTGCCAGCAGTTATGCCCCAGGGGGAGAGACCCAGTACTTC. Translation: CASSYAPGGETQYF.

V is TRBV5-4 and J is TRBJ2-6, with TRBD1 as a possible D gene (5 bases). The CDR3 sequence is 16 residues long. V shed 2 bases and J shed 0 bases, with 9 bases lying between them. Germline V gene lookup returns CDR1 SGHNT and CDR2 YYREEE (reference sequence). The CDR3 reads CASSFGHRSGANVLTF. Written as DNA, the CDR3 is TGTGCCAGCAGCTTCGGACATCGCTCTGGGGCCAACGTCCTGACTTTC. The full variable domain, its missing parts supplied by reference TRBV5-4 and TRBJ2-6, is ETGVTQSPTHLIKTRGQQVTLRCSSQSGHNTVSWYQQALGQGPQFIFQYYREEENGRGNFPPRFSGLQFPNYSSELNVNALELDDSALYLCASSFGHRSGANVLTFGAGSRLTVL.

The chain uses TRBV19 and TRBJ1-4, with D possibly being TRBD1 (5 bases). Trimming shortened V by 6 bases and J by 6 bases, and 17 bases separated the two germline ends. Germline CDR1 is LNHDA and CDR2 is SQIVND (reference sequence). This CDR3 contains 15 residues. CDR3 nucleotide sequence: TGTGCCAGTAGGGGATACGGCGGGGGGTATGAAAAACTGTTTTTT. The encoded protein is CASRGYGGGYEKLFF.

The chain joins TRBV2 to TRBJ2-3; 9 positions agree with TRBD2. Germline loops: CDR1 SNHLY, CDR2 FYNNEI. Losses at the gene ends were 6 bases for V and 3 bases for J; bases not matched to a gene: 7. This CDR3 has 15 residues. The CDR3 reads CASRRRLAGTDTQYF. In DNA form, the CDR3 reads TGTGCCAGCAGGAGACGTCTAGCGGGGACAGATACGCAGTATTTT.

V is TRBV4-1 and J is TRBJ2-2, with D maybe TRBD1 (6 bases). This CDR3 has 15 residues. In germline, CDR1 is MGHRA, CDR2 YSYEKL. The V gene lost 4 bases and the J gene lost 6 bases, with 15 bases spanning the gap. CDR3 nucleotide sequence: TGCGCCAGCAGCCGGGCAGGGGATAATGCCGGGGAGCTGTTTTTT. It specifies CASSRAGDNAGELFF.

The chain recombines TRBV18 with TRBJ1-4; 7 nucleotides align to TRBD1. V lost 1 base to trimming and J lost 4 bases; unmatched junction nucleotides: 3. CDR3 size: 15 residues. Germline CDR1 reads KGHSH; CDR2 reads LQKENI. The CDR3 reads CASSPRGDSNEKLFF. For the CDR3, the DNA is TGTGCCAGCTCACCACGCGGGGACAGTAATGAAAAACTGTTTTTT.

Remarks on this clone: At one boundary the junction diverges from the germline segment, which might be a read error. The gene calls are TRBV7-7 and TRBJ1-6; TRBD1 might be the D (6 bases). CDR3 length equals 13 residues. Germline-derived CDR1 and CDR2 are SSHAT and FNYEAQ (reference sequence). The CDR3: CASSRTGNSPLHF. The CDR3 DNA reads TGTGCTAGCAGTCGTACAGGGAATTCACCCCTCCACTTT. Full variable domain (missing parts from reference TRBV7-7 and TRBJ1-6): GAGVSQSPRYKVTKRGQDVTLRCDPISSHATLYWYQQALGQGPEFLTYFNYEAQPDKSGLPSDRFSAERPEGSISTLTIQRTEQRDSAMYRCASSRTGNSPLHFGNGTRLTVT.

The CDR3, as DNA: TGCGCCAGCAGCTTGGGGCAGGGCCTGCGGGAGCAGTACTTC. Protein: CASSLGQGLREQYF. V gene TRBV5-1 combines with J gene TRBJ2-7, with D maybe TRBD1 (5 bases). Germline lookup yields CDR1 SGHRS and CDR2 YFSETQ. Trimming pared 0 bases from V and 7 bases from J, leaving 14 bases between. The CDR3 runs 14 residues.

This rearrangement joins TRBV7-3 to TRBJ2-7; D is unresolved. V dropped 2 bases and J dropped 3 bases, with 8 bases sitting between them. The CDR3 totals 13 residues. The V gene's germline CDR1 is SGHTA and CDR2 FQGTGA. CDR3 DNA: TGTGCCAGCAGCTTAGGGCTCCTCTACGAGCAGTACTTC. The encoded protein is CASSLGLLYEQYF.

V gene TRBV7-9 combines with J gene TRBJ2-7; 13 bases fit TRBD2. Germline V CDR1 and CDR2: SEHNR, FQNEAQ (reference sequence). The ends lost 4 bases at V and 3 bases at J; junction bases unmatched: 3. The length of the CDR3 is 15 residues. CDR3 in DNA: TGTGCCAGCAGCTCAGGACTAGCGGGGGTCTACGAGCAGTACTTC. Its translation is CASSSGLAGVYEQYF. The variable domain in full, with the rest retrieved from reference TRBV7-9 and TRBJ2-7, is DTGVSQNPRHKITKRGQNVTFRCDPISEHNRLYWYRQTLGQGPEFLTYFQNEAQLEKSRLLSDRFSAERPKGSFSTLEIQRTEQGDSAMYLCASSSGLAGVYEQYFGPGTRLTVT.

V usage is TRBV5-4 and J usage is TRBJ2-3; 8 positions agree with TRBD2. CDR1 SGHNT and CDR2 YYREEE come from the germline V gene (reference sequence). Unmatched junction bases numbered 9, after V lost 0 bases and J lost 6 bases. The CDR3 is 16 residues long. CDR3 residues: CASSLERAGGGDTQYF. The CDR3 coding sequence is TGTGCCAGCAGCTTGGAACGGGCGGGAGGAGGGGATACGCAGTATTTT.

The genes are TRBV27 and TRBJ2-7; a weak D match, TRBD1 (6 bases). Between the trimmed V and J ends, which lost 3 bases and 2 bases, there was a span of 8 bases. The germline V gene has CDR1 MNHEY and CDR2 SMNVEV (reference sequence). The CDR3 length is 13 residues. CDR3 residues: CASSLGQTYEQYF. The DNA of the CDR3 is TGTGCCAGCAGTTTGGGACAAACCTACGAGCAGTACTTC.

The chain couples TRBV5-1 to TRBJ2-3; D gene ambiguous. V lost 4 bases and J lost 3, with 6 bases in between. The CDR3 spans 12 residues. Germline CDR1 reads SGHRS; CDR2 reads YFSETQ. The CDR3 bases are TGCGCCAGCAGCCACGGTACAGATACGCAGTATTTT. It yields the protein CASSHGTDTQYF.

The chain employs TRBV6-9 and TRBJ1-5; D perhaps matches TRBD1 (6 bases). Trimming took off 2 bases at V and 7 bases at J, with 12 bases between the two ends. From germline, CDR1 is MNHGY and CDR2 SVAAGI. This CDR3 spans 14 amino acids. CDR3 in amino acids: CASSYGRGVQPQHF. The CDR3 DNA reads as TGTGCCAGCAGTTATGGCAGGGGAGTCCAGCCCCAGCATTTT.

The chain joins TRBV7-3 to TRBJ2-1; 9 nucleotides align to TRBD2. The trim removed 0 bases at V and 5 bases at J, leaving 5 bases unmatched. The CDR3 contains 16 residues. CDR1 is SGHTA and CDR2 is FQGTGA in the germline V gene. The CDR3 DNA follows: TGTGCCAGCAGCTTAACCCCTAGCGGGATCCACAATGAGCAGTTCTTC. Translation: CASSLTPSGIHNEQFF.

The V gene is TRBV9, the J gene TRBJ2-1; TRBD1 might be the D (6 bases). This CDR3 comprises 16 residues. The V end was cut by 0 bases, the J end by 6 bases, with 16 bases between. CDR1 and CDR2 from the germline V gene are SGDLS and YYNGEE. The CDR3 here is CASSVGPTGPSNEQFF. In DNA, the CDR3 is TGTGCCAGCAGCGTAGGCCCGACAGGCCCTTCCAATGAGCAGTTCTTC.

V is TRBV7-2 and J is TRBJ2-1, with 9 bases lining up with TRBD2. The germline V gene encodes CDR1 SGHTA and CDR2 FQGNSA. V shed 5 bases and J 7 bases; nucleotides not matched to a gene: 9. The CDR3 spans 15 residues. The CDR3 protein is CASSRTGSGRNEQFF. CDR3 DNA: TGTGCCAGCAGCCGTACGGGTAGCGGGAGAAATGAGCAGTTCTTC. Together with reference TRBV7-2 and TRBJ2-1, the CDR3 gives the full variable domain: GAGVSQSPSNKVTEKGKDVELRCDPISGHTALYWYRQSLGQGLEFLIYFQGNSAPDKSGLPSDRFSAERTGGSVSTLTIQRTQQEDSAVYLCASSRTGSGRNEQFFGPGTRLTVL.

The gene calls are TRBV4-1 and TRBJ1-1, with no clear D. V was pared by 5 bases and J by 6 bases, with 16 bases between. In germline, CDR1 is MGHRA, CDR2 YSYEKL. This CDR3 has 14 amino acids. The CDR3 region is CASSVLREAAEAFF. The CDR3 region has the DNA TGCGCCAGCAGCGTGCTGAGAGAGGCGGCTGAAGCTTTCTTT.

The chain joins TRBV5-1 to TRBJ2-1; TRBD1 agrees at 8 bases. Germline V lookup: CDR1 SGHRS, CDR2 YFSETQ. V shed 4 bases, J shed 2 bases, and the junction held 5 bases outside the gene matches. The CDR3 contains 15 residues. CDR3 region: CASSDRGPTYNEQFF. The CDR3 coding sequence is TGCGCCAGCAGCGACAGGGGACCTACCTACAATGAGCAGTTCTTC.